This T cell receptor (beta chain) was found in a study of OX40 agonist ivuxolimab in advanced cancers. About the research overall: Every 2 weeks, patients received ivuxolimab intravenously, dosed at 0.01 to 10 mg/kg.

Some clones are missing from TCRdb's copy, which holds only in-frame ones; the method was immunoSEQ multiplex PCR. Found here are roughly 120,000 clones, about nine tenths of them singletons; the top ten hold 0.65% to 0.9%. The source was CD4+ or CD8+ T cells sorted from blood, collected in a trial of the OX40 agonist ivuxolimab. This TCR derives from an adult with an advanced solid tumor such as melanoma, head and neck, liver or kidney cancer.

This CDR3 reads CASSQDRNGDYGYTF. In nucleotides, the CDR3 is TGCGCCAGCAGCCAAGATCGGAACGGCGACTATGGCTACACCTTC. The rearrangement links TRBV4-3 to TRBJ1-2, with D uncertain. This CDR3 contains 15 residues. Germline CDR1 is LGHNA and CDR2 is YSLEER. Trimming cost V 0 bases and J 3 bases, with 11 bases left between them.